Presented here are 18 T cell receptor beta chains from one specimen sequenced in a study of T-cell memory formation after mild COVID-19. TCRdb re-derived calls from the 5' RACE reads in MiXCR, one entry per CDR3 protein. The table shows around 250,000 distinct CDR3 sequences, with 8.5% to 9.5% occurring only once. The sample was PBMCs or a T cell subset sorted from them (not recorded which). All receptors come from a young man who had mild COVID-19 (a few samples of this study predate the infection). Cell type and time point are not known.

The J gene is TRBJ2-4, the V gene TRBV5-1, with D possibly being TRBD1 (6 bases). This CDR3 contains 14 residues. The V gene lost 4 bases and the J gene lost 8 bases, with 16 bases spanning the gap. Germline V gene data show CDR1 as SGHRS and CDR2 as YFSETQ. The CDR3 here is CASSLGQVRDIQYF. DNA for the CDR3: TGCGCCAGCAGCCTGGGACAAGTTCGGGACATTCAGTACTTC.

The V call is TRBV18, the J call TRBJ2-1; D may correspond to TRBD1 or TRBD2 (5 bases each). CDR1 is KGHSH and CDR2 is LQKENI in the germline V gene. The CDR3 is made up of 15 amino acids. V lost 3 bases and J 4 bases, leaving 13 bases between the germline ends. DNA for the CDR3: TGTGCCAGCTCACCCGGGACCGCCCAATACAATGAGCAGTTCTTC. As protein: CASSPGTAQYNEQFF.

This clonotype was detected only a few times. The genes are TRBV3-1 and TRBJ2-1; D gene unclear. V lost 1 base and J 4 bases, leaving 8 bases between the germline ends. The CDR3 totals 14 residues. The V gene's germline CDR1 is LGHDT and CDR2 YNNKEL (reference sequence). The CDR3 DNA sequence: TGTGCCAGCAGCCAAGCCAGAATATACAATGAGCAGTTCTTC. Its protein product is CASSQARIYNEQFF.

V is TRBV6-5 and J is TRBJ1-4, with TRBD1 identical over 8 bases. The V gene end was trimmed by 1 base and the J gene end by 7 bases; junction bases not matched to a gene: 5. This CDR3 spans 15 amino acids. Germline-derived CDR1 and CDR2 are MNHEY and SVGAGI. The CDR3 region has the DNA TGTGCCAGCAGTTACTGGGCGGGGACAGGTGAAAAACTGTTTTTT. Encoded protein: CASSYWAGTGEKLFF.

This clonotype was detected a few times. V usage is TRBV20-1 and J usage is TRBJ1-1; D is uncertain. CDR1 DFQATT and CDR2 SNEGSKA come from the germline V gene (reference sequence). The V gene lost 1 base and the J gene lost 1 base, with 13 bases spanning the gap. The CDR3 loop spans 15 amino acids. CDR3 amino acids: CSARVAGRTNTEAFF. CDR3 DNA: TGCAGTGCTAGAGTCGCCGGCAGGACGAACACTGAAGCTTTCTTT.

This clonotype was seen repeatedly, ten times or more. The chain carries TRBV11-2 and TRBJ2-5; the D gene is possibly TRBD2 (6 bases). This CDR3 has 13 residues. Trimming took off 7 bases at V and 0 bases at J, with 9 bases between the two ends. The germline CDR1 and CDR2 sequences are SGHAT and FQNNGV. The CDR3 here is CASNLAHQETQYF. The DNA for the CDR3 is TGTGCCAGCAATCTAGCGCACCAAGAGACCCAGTACTTC.

This clonotype was found many times. The CDR3 nucleotides are TGTGCCAGCAGCTTAGCGTGGTCCGCAGATACGCAGTATTTT. Protein product: CASSLAWSADTQYF. The rearrangement links TRBV7-8 to TRBJ2-3; D not certain. Germline V gene sequence: CDR1 SGHVS, CDR2 FQNEAQ. The CDR3 runs to 14 residues. Deletions cut 0 bases from V and 4 bases from J, with 8 bases between.

A few counts support this clonotype. The gene calls are TRBV11-2 and TRBJ1-2; D not resolved. The CDR3 has 15 amino acids. The V gene's germline CDR1 is SGHAT and CDR2 FQNNGV. With 5 bases removed from V and 0 bases from J, the gap between germline ends came to 13 bases. The DNA of the CDR3 is TGTGCCAGCAGCCTGAATGGGATAGCTAACTATGGCTACACCTTC. Translation: CASSLNGIANYGYTF.

This clonotype has just a few counts. The chain links TRBV4-3 to TRBJ1-6; D not certain. The CDR3 runs to 19 residues. Trimming stripped 0 bases from V and 7 bases from J, with 22 bases between. Germline V CDR1 and CDR2: LGHNA, YSLEER. For the CDR3, the DNA is TGCGCCAGCAGCCAAGATGCCCTCGAGAGGGTCGGTGGCAATTCACCCCTCCACTTT. It encodes CASSQDALERVGGNSPLHF.

This chain links TRBV11-2 with TRBJ2-1; D may be TRBD1 (5 bases). This CDR3 is 12 amino acids long. The V end was cut by 5 bases, the J end by 7 bases, with 9 bases between. The V gene's germline CDR1 is SGHAT and CDR2 FQNNGV. The CDR3 DNA reads as TGTGCCAGCAGCGTAGGGGAAAATGAGCAGTTCTTC. Translating gives CASSVGENEQFF.

This clonotype was detected only a few times. CDR3 in amino acids: CASSQDESGTGRTDTQYF. The CDR3 coding sequence is TGCGCCAGCAGCCAAGATGAATCAGGGACAGGGAGGACAGATACGCAGTATTTT. The chain has TRBV4-1 and TRBJ2-3; 9 bases align to TRBD1. The V gene end was trimmed by 0 bases and the J gene end by 3 bases; junction bases not matched to a gene: 10. The CDR3 sequence is 18 residues long. Germline assignment: CDR1 MGHRA and CDR2 YSYEKL.

CDR3 nucleotides: TGTGCCAGCAGTGGCAACAGGGCGGACGAGCAGTACGTC. Translated, it gives CASSGNRADEQYV. The gene calls are TRBV2 and TRBJ2-7, with D tentatively TRBD1 (6 bases). Germline V gives CDR1 SNHLY, CDR2 FYNNEI. CDR3 length: 13 amino acids. V was cut by 4 bases and J by 5 bases, with 12 bases left in between.

This clonotype turned up a few times. The V call is TRBV7-6, the J call TRBJ2-2, with D unresolved. This CDR3 has 17 residues. V shed 1 base and J shed 3 bases, with 15 bases lying between them. Germline-derived CDR1 and CDR2 are SGHVS and FNYEAQ. The CDR3 sequence is CASSLEGQPRDTGELFF. The DNA of the CDR3 is TGTGCCAGCAGCTTAGAAGGTCAGCCTAGAGACACCGGGGAGCTGTTTTTT.

This clonotype was detected once. V and J are TRBV6-5 and TRBJ2-3; TRBD2 agrees at 11 bases. CDR3 size: 15 residues. Per the germline V gene, CDR1 is MNHEY and CDR2 is SVGAGI. The ends lost 6 bases at V and 1 base at J; junction bases unmatched: 3. CDR3 DNA sequence: TGTGCCAGCAGGACACTAGCGGGGGGCACAGATACGCAGTATTTT. Amino acid sequence: CASRTLAGGTDTQYF.

This clonotype was observed a handful of times. This sequence joins TRBV5-1 and TRBJ2-7; D is unclear. Looked up from germline, CDR1 is SGHRS and CDR2 is YFSETQ. Trimming took off 4 bases at V and 0 bases at J, with 11 bases between the two ends. The CDR3 has 14 amino acids. The CDR3, as DNA: TGCGCCAGCAGCCTTAGGACGGACTCCTACGAGCAGTACTTC. Its protein is CASSLRTDSYEQYF. The full variable domain, with the rest looked up from reference TRBV5-1 and TRBJ2-7, is KAGVTQTPRYLIKTRGQQVTLSCSPISGHRSVSWYQQTPGQGLQFLFEYFSETQRNKGNFPGRFSGRQFSNSRSEMNVSTLELGDSALYLCASSLRTDSYEQYFGPGTRLTVT.

The sample holds a few counts of this clonotype. J is TRBJ2-5 and V is TRBV18; D tentatively reads TRBD1 or TRBD2 (6 bases each). Trimming pared 6 bases from V and 1 base from J, leaving 15 bases between. The CDR3 has 15 residues. Per the germline V gene, CDR1 is KGHSH and CDR2 is LQKENI. This CDR3 reads CASSPDRRGQETQYF. The CDR3 region has the DNA TGTGCCAGCTCCCCCGACAGGAGGGGCCAAGAGACCCAGTACTTC.

The rearrangement uses TRBV4-3 and TRBJ1-5, with 7 bases that match TRBD1. The CDR3 is 14 residues long. Losses at the gene ends were 4 bases for V and 3 bases for J; bases not matched to a gene: 3. CDR1 and CDR2 (germline): LGHNA, YSLEER. The CDR3 loop reads CASSPGGFNQPQHF. The CDR3 DNA is TGCGCCAGCAGCCCAGGGGGGTTCAATCAGCCCCAGCATTTT.

The chain recombines TRBV10-3 with TRBJ2-7, with 8 bases matching TRBD1. The junction had 2 bases not matched to a gene; V was cut back by 4 bases and J by 6 bases. This CDR3 has 12 residues. Looked up from germline, CDR1 is ENHRY and CDR2 is SYGVKD. CDR3 nucleotides: TGTGCCATCAGTGCAGGGGGCCTCGAGCAGTACGTC. Translating it yields CAISAGGLEQYV.